This TCR beta chain was recovered during a study of OX40 agonist ivuxolimab in advanced cancers. A note on the overall study: Ivuxolimab was an agonistic, fully human IgG2 monoclonal antibody directed against OX40 (CD134), a costimulatory receptor. Intravenous ivuxolimab was administered to patients every 2 weeks at six dose levels: 0.01, 0.1, 0.3, 1.5, 3 and 10 mg/kg. Of the roughly 51 patients in dose escalation, 19 had hepatocellular carcinoma, approximately 15 had melanoma, 9 had renal cell carcinoma and 9 had head and neck cancer. A male proportion of 82.7% and a mean age of approximately 60 years, ranging from about 23 to 90, were recorded for the dose-escalation cohort. Patients were allowed to have had prior anti-PD-1, anti-PD-L1 or anti-CTLA-4 therapy, and 40% of the dose-escalation patients had previously received checkpoint inhibitors. Partial responses occurred in three dose-escalation patients, of whom one had hepatocellular carcinoma and two had cutaneous melanoma. The point of sequencing TCRbeta in the periphery was to test whether ivuxolimab changed TCR sequence diversity and drove clonal T-cell expansion. The monotherapy dose-escalation portion (N ≈ 52 patients) of the phase I ivuxolimab trial is reported in the paper. Findings and caveats that apply to the study as a whole: Partial responders in the 0.1-3.0 mg/kg groups had among the lowest normalized peripheral clonal expansion, especially among CD8+ T cells. Clonal expansion of both CD4+ and CD8+ blood T cells was observed from baseline to week 6 at doses 0.1 to 3.0 mg/kg. Which antigens the clonally expanded peripheral T cells were specific for was not determined. Low levels of normalized T-cell clonal expansion were also seen in some nonresponding patients. On average, CD8+ T cells showed more expanded clones than CD4+ T cells after ivuxolimab.

The trial excluded patients who had a history of autoimmune disease or were on systemic immunosuppression. Peripheral blood for TCR sequencing was drawn from every dose cohort at baseline, at cycle 4 day 1 and at cycle 7 day 1. The samples were taken from a phase I, first-in-human, multicenter, open-label dose-escalation trial of ivuxolimab. Adults with locally advanced or metastatic melanoma, renal cell carcinoma, hepatocellular carcinoma or head and neck squamous cell carcinoma were enrolled in the trial. Before TCR sequencing, CD4+ T cells and CD8+ T cells were sorted from peripheral blood as separate populations. To sequence the TCRbeta CDR3 region, genomic DNA was isolated from the sorted cells. The immunoSEQ Assay was used for sequencing of TCRbeta CDR3 regions. TCRdb took this table from immuneACCESS and kept in-frame rearrangements with V and J called. Such tables lack part of the clones; where checked against another copy, unresolved V genes explain under half of the gap, and the rest is unexplained. In this sample the table shows roughly 80,000 clones, around 86% of which occur a single time. Together, the top ten hold 6.2% of the sample.

Trimming removed 2 bases from V and 7 bases from J; the gene matches leave 8 bases unexplained. The CDR3 goes from the cysteine to the phenylalanine over 15 residues. The only DNA kept is the CDR3, 45 bases in frame from the first base. The germline V gene (reference sequence) sets CDR1 to GTSNPN and CDR2 to SVGIG. This clone was counted a single time. Its antigen is still unknown. No per-base quality is available; no much larger clone lies one base away. The rearrangement joined TRBV30 to TRBJ2-1, and TRBD2 aligns with 10 junction nucleotides. This sequence was found in an adult with an advanced solid tumor such as melanoma, head and neck, liver or kidney cancer. This material consisted of CD4+ or CD8+ T cells sorted from blood, taken in a trial of the OX40 agonist ivuxolimab. The CDR3 protein: CAWSIAGGHRNEQFF. The nucleotide sequence reads as follows: TGTGCCTGGAGTATAGCGGGAGGTCATAGAAATGAGCAGTTCTTC.